This T cell receptor (beta chain) is drawn from a study of T cells in Graves' hyperthyroidism and ophthalmopathy (dated by TCRdb to the late 2010s). For the wider study: Peripheral blood was collected at initial diagnosis, before any treatment. The 95 to 100 discovery patients were randomly divided into training and test sets at a 7:3 ratio. A discovery cohort of about 100 patients, about 40 with Graves' ophthalmopathy and under 60 with stable Graves' hyperthyroidism, was used to find distinguishing TCR V-J signatures. In addition, the study compared T-cell repertoires in thyroid tissue and in blood from about 6 Graves' hyperthyroidism patients. Following sampling, methimazole starting at 30 mg daily was given to hyperthyroidism patients, and high-dose intravenous methylprednisolone was given to ophthalmopathy patients. An independent validation cohort of fewer than 20 hyperthyroidism patients and 17 patients who later progressed to ophthalmopathy tested prospective prediction of ophthalmopathy. The paper reports TCR Vbeta CDR3 sequencing of roughly 140 peripheral blood samples: around 41 ophthalmopathy, over 70 hyperthyroidism and 17 progressor patients.

TCR beta CDR3 regions were amplified from RNA transcripts. The first round of RT-PCR for the TCR CDR3 was performed with the HTBI primer set and the Qiagen OneStep RT-PCR kit. The libraries were constructed in a second round of multiplex PCR and then size-selected and purified. Paired-end sequencing of the libraries was performed with 100 bp reads on an Illumina HiSeq2000. The authors' analysis ran thus. Raw data were processed with SOAPnuke, discarding reads with adapters, uncalled bases, mean Phred below 15, or no exact constant-primer or identifier match. COPE v1.2.5 was used to merge high-quality paired reads, and clonotypes were defined as unique nucleotide sequences. MiTCR v1.1 was used to align the clonotypes against IMGT TRBV, TRBD and TRBJ reference segments. Only V-J combinations with frequency above 0.0001, covering approximately 99% of repertoires, were analysed. A TCS score was defined as the ratio of F50 (clonal expansion) to E x V (chaos), with BLOSUM62-based TCRdist applied between CDR3 peptides within each V-J. Welch's t-statistics and random forest reduced several hundred V-J features to 13, which were used in a naive Bayes classifier (R e1071). The raw public reads went through TCRdb reprocessing: fastp at Q25, MiXCR clone calling, in-frame beta chains kept. Merged by CDR3 protein, the rows form single entries marked with the most common genes and DNA. The V and J calls here are based on TCRdb, not the publication. This sample comprises approximately 630,000 distinct CDR3 sequences, around 15% of them detected only once. The ten most abundant clones make up 3% to 4% of the sample.

V lost 4 bases and J lost 5 bases; the stretch between them is 12 bases long. There are 13 amino acids in the CDR3, from cysteine to phenylalanine inclusive. Only the CDR3 region is kept as DNA, spanning 39 bases read in frame from base 1. Reading the germline V gene gives CDR1 SGHRS and CDR2 YFSETQ. Study-level results and caveats: During validation, the model predicted progression to ophthalmopathy a median of approximately 6.5 months ahead of onset, with around 65% sensitivity and around 72% specificity. Sample size was not statistically predetermined, and investigators were not blinded to group allocation. Most expanded thyroid clonotypes (frequency above 0.001) were also detected in blood, suggesting blood repertoires may reflect thyroid immune responses. A 13 V-J signature model separated ophthalmopathy from stable hyperthyroidism, with just over 85% sensitivity and approximately 81% specificity in cross-validation and 80%/75% in testing.

Concerning this clonotype: There is no known antigen for this receptor. No much larger clone is present one base from it, and per-base qualities are unavailable.

Graves' hyperthyroidism was defined as stable when no progression to ophthalmopathy occurred over 18 months of follow-up. Hyperthyroidism patients were aged 18 to 65 years and newly diagnosed, with disease duration of less than 2 months. The study excluded patients with uncontrolled infections, other autoimmune diseases, pregnancy or lactation. Clinical symptoms, serum thyroxine and TRAb, thyroid ultrasound, and orbital computed tomography formed the basis for the diagnoses. PBMCs were isolated from about 10 ml of fresh peripheral blood by Ficoll-Paque density gradient centrifugation. Total RNA was extracted using Trizol reagent, and RNA quality was assessed on an Agilent 2100 Bioanalyzer.

The chain was built from TRBV5-1 and TRBJ2-5, with no confident D gene call. The source material was blood. This receptor was obtained from a woman aged 25-40 years with Graves' hyperthyroidism. The CDR3 protein sequence reads: CASSQVPGETQYF. The nucleotide sequence is TGCGCCAGCAGCCAAGTTCCTGGCGAGACCCAGTACTTC.